The source of this T cell receptor beta chain is a study of shared clonotypes between healthy human individuals. Overall study: Plates per donor: three CD4 naive, three CD4 memory, two CD8 naive, one CD8 memory.

The CDR3 has 14 residues. Germline V gene sequence: CDR1 SEHNR, CDR2 FQNEAQ (reference sequence). The ends were cut back, 3 bases at V and 4 bases at J, with 12 bases in the middle. Study results and caveats: The study generally estimated greater richness for naive than memory subsets. Rarefaction showed sorted-subset sequencing was incomplete despite large depth.

Deep was the level used in running the assay. The data were produced by immunoSEQ multiplex PCR, yet TCRdb's version contains in-frame clones alone and is incomplete. The profile shows 2 million to 2.5 million clones, around 95% of them singletons. On this clone itself: The antigen is unknown.

Sequenced input: naive CD4+ T cells sorted from blood. Documented subset: CD45RA+ positively selected. This sequence was found in a man aged 18 to 29 in good health. J is TRBJ1-1 and V is TRBV7-9; maybe TRBD1 (6 bases). CDR3 loop: CASSLKGVATEAFF. DNA for the CDR3: TGTGCCAGCAGCTTGAAGGGGGTGGCCACTGAAGCTTTCTTT.